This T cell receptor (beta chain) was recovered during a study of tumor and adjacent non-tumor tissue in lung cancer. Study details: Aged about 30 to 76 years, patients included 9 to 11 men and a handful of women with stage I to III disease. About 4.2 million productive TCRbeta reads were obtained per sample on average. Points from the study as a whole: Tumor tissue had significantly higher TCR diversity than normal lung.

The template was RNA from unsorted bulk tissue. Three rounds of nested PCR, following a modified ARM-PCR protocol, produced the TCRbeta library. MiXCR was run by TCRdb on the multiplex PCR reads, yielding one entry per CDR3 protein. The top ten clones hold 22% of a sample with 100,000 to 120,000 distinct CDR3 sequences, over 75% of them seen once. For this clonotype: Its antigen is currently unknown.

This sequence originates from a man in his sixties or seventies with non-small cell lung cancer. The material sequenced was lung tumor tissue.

The chain's CDR3 is CSARRTNLEQYF. The DNA for the CDR3 is TGCAGCGCACGGAGGACGAACCTCGAGCAGTACTTC. V and J are TRBV29-1 and TRBJ2-7; perhaps TRBD2 as D (5 bases). The V end lost 7 bases, the J end lost 6 bases, and 16 bases lay between the germline ends. CDR1 SQVTM and CDR2 ANQGSEA come from the germline V gene. The CDR3 contains 12 residues.